The next 10 T cell receptor beta chains were all read from a single sample in a study of CD4 T cells in relation to SARS-CoV-2 and coronaviruses. The protocol was immunoSEQ multiplex PCR, while the TCRdb copy is restricted to in-frame clones and leaves out a portion. Here the sample spans about 59,000 clones, 86% being singletons. CD4+ T cells from unexposed donors were obtained before the COVID-19 pandemic (2011-2018). Sequencing input: memory CD4+ T cells from PBMCs. The receptors derive from a human donor in good health.

This clone was observed once. V is TRBV9 and J is TRBJ2-2, with D unclear. Looked up from germline, CDR1 is SGDLS and CDR2 is YYNGEE. The CDR3 length is 12 residues. V lost 6 bases to trimming and J lost 9 bases, with 12 bases between them. The CDR3 region is CASTISGRELFF. Written as DNA, the CDR3 is TGTGCCAGCACGATAAGTGGGCGGGAGCTGTTTTTT.

V usage is TRBV19 and J usage is TRBJ2-4; D possibly matches TRBD1 or TRBD2 (5 bases each). The V gene lost 6 bases and the J gene lost 4 bases, with 13 bases spanning the gap. CDR3 length equals 14 residues. In germline, CDR1 is LNHDA, CDR2 SQIVND (reference sequence). The CDR3 nucleotides read TGTGCCAGTAGGCCGGGACGCGAAAAAAACATTCAGTACTTC. Translated: CASRPGREKNIQYF. Full variable domain (outside the CDR3, taken from reference TRBV19 and TRBJ2-4): DGGITQSPKYLFRKEGQNVTLSCEQNLNHDAMYWYRQDPGQGLRLIYYSQIVNDFQKGDIAEGYSVSREKKESFPLTVTSAQKNPTAFYLCASRPGREKNIQYFGAGTRLSVL.

V usage is TRBV28 and J usage is TRBJ1-4; unclear D gene. Germline V gene sequence: CDR1 MDHEN, CDR2 SYDVKM. The CDR3 sequence is 11 residues long. V lost 1 base and J 11 bases, leaving 5 bases between the germline ends. CDR3 residues: CASSLFGKLFF. The CDR3 DNA reads as TGTGCCAGCAGTTTATTCGGGAAACTGTTTTTT. The whole variable domain, remainder taken from reference TRBV28 and TRBJ1-4, is DVKVTQSSRYLVKRTGEKVFLECVQDMDHENMFWYRQDPGLGLRLIYFSYDVKMKEKGDIPEGYSVSREKKERFSLILESASTNQTSMYLCASSLFGKLFFGSGTQLSVL.

The chain has TRBV10-3 and TRBJ2-1; 10 positions match TRBD2. This CDR3 has 15 amino acids. V was clipped by 4 bases and J by 7 bases; unmatched bases: 7. Per germline, CDR1 ENHRY and CDR2 SYGVKD. The CDR3: CAISAPSGSLNEQFF. The CDR3, as DNA: TGTGCCATCAGTGCGCCTAGCGGGAGTCTAAATGAGCAGTTCTTC.

The CDR3 sequence: CASSFRLRGGPYEQYF. In DNA, the CDR3 is TGTGCCAGCAGTTTTAGGCTGCGCGGGGGTCCCTACGAGCAGTACTTC. The chain combines TRBV27 with TRBJ2-7; TRBD2 matches 7 bases. CDR1 and CDR2 from the germline V gene are MNHEY and SMNVEV (reference sequence). The CDR3 is 16 residues long. V lost 3 bases to trimming and J lost 2 bases; unmatched junction nucleotides: 10.

V and J are TRBV30 and TRBJ1-1; D is uncertain. CDR1 and CDR2 from the germline V gene are GTSNPN and SVGIG (reference sequence). This CDR3 has 13 amino acids. Trimming left V 3 bases short and J 1 base short, with 9 bases between. The CDR3 here is CAWRLTENTEAFF. For the CDR3, the DNA is TGTGCCTGGAGACTTACAGAGAACACTGAAGCTTTCTTT.

The rearrangement links TRBV5-6 to TRBJ1-1; D not certain. The CDR3 runs 16 residues. Germline lookup yields CDR1 SGHDT and CDR2 YYEEEE. Between the trimmed V and J ends, which lost 2 bases and 0 bases, there was a span of 14 bases. This chain's CDR3 is CASSLGVGQMNTEAFF. In DNA, the CDR3 is TGTGCCAGCAGCTTAGGCGTCGGGCAGATGAACACTGAAGCTTTCTTT. Filled out from reference TRBV5-6 and TRBJ1-1, the complete variable domain reads DAGVTQSPTHLIKTRGQQVTLRCSPKSGHDTVSWYQQALGQGPQFIFQYYEEEERQRGNFPDRFSGHQFPNYSSELNVNALLLGDSALYLCASSLGVGQMNTEAFFGQGTRLTVV.

The genes are TRBV7-8 and TRBJ2-2; D might be TRBD2 (6 bases). Germline values: CDR1 SGHVS, CDR2 FQNEAQ. The V gene lost 1 base and the J gene lost 4 bases, with 7 bases spanning the gap. There are 14 residues in the CDR3. The CDR3 loop is CASSLGGVTGELFF. DNA for the CDR3: TGTGCCAGCAGCTTAGGGGGGGTCACCGGGGAGCTGTTTTTT.

This clone was observed a handful of times. V and J are TRBV27 and TRBJ1-5, with D unresolved. V lost 6 bases and J lost 3, with 9 bases in between. This CDR3 contains 13 residues. CDR1 and CDR2 from the germline V gene are MNHEY and SMNVEV (reference sequence). CDR3 sequence (DNA): TGTGCCAGCAGCCCTAATAACAATCAGCCCCAGCATTTT. It encodes CASSPNNNQPQHF.

There are a few counts of this clone. The genes are TRBV19 and TRBJ1-1; TRBD1 is a possible D gene (6 bases). Germline loops: CDR1 LNHDA, CDR2 SQIVND (reference sequence). The CDR3 is 14 residues long. V was clipped by 6 bases and J by 3 bases, with 14 bases between them. The CDR3 spells CASRNTGLHTEAFF. The CDR3 nucleotides are TGTGCCAGTAGGAACACAGGGTTACACACTGAAGCTTTCTTT.